Listed here is a single T cell receptor beta chain. These data are taken from a study of blood T cell repertoires in COVID-19. Study-wide context: Sample material is recorded as cDNA or gDNA derived from T cells, B-cell-depleted T cells, or PBMCs.

Per the study methods: Quantification of nucleated cells was approximated via reference gene primer amplification. Sequencing used immunoSEQ multiplex PCR; TCRdb keeps in-frame clones, though not all of them. V and J calls and clone size are given by that table; D and trimming were obtained from the DNA. The table includes about 150,000 clones, 76% detected once. The CDR3 consists of 15 residues. The germline V gene has CDR1 KGHSH and CDR2 LQKENI. V was clipped by 3 bases and J by 6 bases, with 12 bases between them. This sequence joins TRBV18 and TRBJ1-6, with D tentatively TRBD1 (5 bases). Sequencing input: peripheral blood. This TCR was recovered from a woman aged 80 or over with acute or convalescent COVID-19. CDR3 protein: CASSPGGGGNSPLHF. In DNA, the CDR3 is TGTGCCAGCTCACCCGGGGGGGGTGGTAATTCACCCCTCCACTTT.